A single sample is the source of the 8 T cell receptor beta chains below, sequenced in a study of blood T cell repertoires in COVID-19. The protocol was immunoSEQ multiplex PCR, while the TCRdb copy is restricted to in-frame clones and leaves out a portion. In the table there are approximately 210,000 clones, around 82% of which are singletons. The sample comprised peripheral blood. These receptors came from a woman in her fifties or sixties with acute or convalescent COVID-19.

The rearrangement joins TRBV9 to TRBJ2-7, with 9 bases aligning to TRBD1. The CDR3 loop spans 14 amino acids. CDR1 and CDR2 from the germline V gene are SGDLS and YYNGEE. Trimming removed 2 bases from V and 4 bases from J; junction bases left unmatched: 4. CDR3 DNA: TGTGCCAGCAGCGTGGAGGGACAGGGTTACGAGCAGTACTTC. It encodes CASSVEGQGYEQYF.

This sequence joins TRBV5-1 and TRBJ1-6; weak D call: TRBD1 (5 bases). Germline-derived CDR1 and CDR2 are SGHRS and YFSETQ. Trimming took 0 bases from V and 6 from J, leaving 7 bases between them. The CDR3 has 14 residues. DNA of the CDR3: TGCGCCAGCAGCTTGGGACAGACTAATTCACCCCTCCACTTT. It translates to CASSLGQTNSPLHF.

The rearrangement joins TRBV27 to TRBJ2-1; TRBD2 matches 9 bases. V lost 0 bases, J lost 2 bases, and 2 bases stayed unmatched. The CDR3 runs 16 residues. CDR1 is MNHEY, CDR2 SMNVEV, per germline (reference sequence). CDR3 in DNA: TGTGCCAGCAGTTTATCGTCTAGCGGGACCTACAATGAGCAGTTCTTC. This sequence encodes CASSLSSSGTYNEQFF.

The V and J genes are TRBV14 and TRBJ2-7; 7 bases align to TRBD1. Germline V gene lookup returns CDR1 SGHDN and CDR2 FVKESK. The junction had 0 bases not matched to a gene; V was cut back by 0 bases and J by 4 bases. The CDR3 loop spans 13 amino acids. CDR3 in amino acids: CASSQEQGYEQYF. The CDR3 DNA reads as TGTGCCAGCAGCCAAGAACAGGGGTACGAGCAGTACTTC.

This rearrangement joins TRBV10-3 to TRBJ2-7; TRBD1 matches 8 bases. The CDR3 extends over 14 amino acids. The germline gives CDR1 ENHRY, CDR2 SYGVKD. V trimming: 2 bases; J trimming: 1 base; junction bases outside the gene matches: 1. CDR3 region: CAISERTGSYEQYF. Here the CDR3 DNA reads TGTGCCATCAGTGAGCGGACAGGGTCCTACGAGCAGTACTTC.

The chain combines TRBV28 with TRBJ1-6; TRBD1 agrees at 9 bases. The CDR3 runs 16 residues. Trimming removed 5 bases from V and 7 bases from J; junction bases left unmatched: 9. CDR1 and CDR2 from the germline V gene are MDHEN and SYDVKM. The DNA of the CDR3 is TGTGCCAGCAGTGGAGCCGGGACAGGGATGAATTCACCCCTCCACTTT. Its protein is CASSGAGTGMNSPLHF.

The chain carries TRBV14 and TRBJ2-5, with TRBD2 identical over 7 bases. From germline, CDR1 is SGHDN and CDR2 FVKESK. This CDR3 contains 15 residues. Losses at the gene ends were 2 bases for V and 4 bases for J; bases not matched to a gene: 7. DNA for the CDR3: TGTGCCAGCAGCCAACGACTAGCTACATCAGAGACCCAGTACTTC. Protein sequence: CASSQRLATSETQYF.

This clone was found a few times. The J gene is TRBJ2-1, the V gene TRBV12-3 or TRBV12-4; perhaps TRBD2 as D (7 bases). Trimming stripped 7 bases from V and 8 bases from J, with 15 bases between. This CDR3 contains 13 residues. The CDR3 DNA is TGTGCCAGCACCCCCGGCGGGGGCGATGAGCAGTTCTTC. As protein: CASTPGGGDEQFF.